This TCR beta chain was sequenced during a study of shared clonotypes between healthy human individuals. In the study overall: With ages of 18 to 49, the donors were two women and three men.

Findings and caveats of the study: Naive subsets generally had larger estimated richness than memory subsets.

Comments on this clone: What it recognizes is unknown.

Clones were sequenced by immunoSEQ multiplex PCR, and TCRdb holds only the in-frame ones, with some missing. The table includes approximately 1.5 million clones, about 98% detected once. The sequenced sample was naive CD4+ T cells sorted from blood. The subset: CD45RA+ positively selected. The sequence was collected from a man between 25 and 39 years old in good health.

CDR3 protein: CASSRPPPGNEQFF. The CDR3 DNA is TGTGCCAGCAGCCGACCACCCCCGGGGAATGAGCAGTTCTTC. The rearrangement joins TRBV28 to TRBJ2-1; D possibly corresponds to TRBD2 (5 bases). The V end was cut by 6 bases, the J end by 7 bases, with 16 bases between. There are 14 residues in the CDR3. Germline assignment: CDR1 MDHEN and CDR2 SYDVKM.